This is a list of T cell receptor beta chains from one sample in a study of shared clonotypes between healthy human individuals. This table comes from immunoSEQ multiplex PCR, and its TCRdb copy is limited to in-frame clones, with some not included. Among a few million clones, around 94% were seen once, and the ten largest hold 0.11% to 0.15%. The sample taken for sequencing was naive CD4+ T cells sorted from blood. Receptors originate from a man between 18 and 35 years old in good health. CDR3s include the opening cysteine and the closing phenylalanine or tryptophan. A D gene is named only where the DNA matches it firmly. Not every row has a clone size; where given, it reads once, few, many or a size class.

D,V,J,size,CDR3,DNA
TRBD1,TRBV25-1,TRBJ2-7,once,CASQGTGGRYEQYF,TGTGCCAGCCAAGGGACAGGGGGCAGGTACGAGCAGTACTTC
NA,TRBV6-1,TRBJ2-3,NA,CASSEERASTQYF,TGTGCCAGCAGTGAGGAACGGGCCAGTACGCAGTATTTT
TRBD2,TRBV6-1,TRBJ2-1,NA,CASSGGRLAGADEQFF,TGTGCCAGCAGTGGGGGTAGGCTAGCGGGAGCAGATGAGCAGTTCTTC
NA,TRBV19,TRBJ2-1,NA,CASSSPSLGEWNEQFF,TGTGCCAGTAGTTCTCCCTCCCTGGGAGAGTGGAATGAGCAGTTCTTC
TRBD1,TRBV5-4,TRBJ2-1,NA,CASSLATVGQPNEQFF,TGTGCCAGCAGCTTGGCCACGGTGGGACAGCCCAATGAGCAGTTCTTC
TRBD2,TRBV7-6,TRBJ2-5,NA,CASSLGSAGVQETQYF,TGTGCCAGCAGCTTAGGATCGGCGGGAGTTCAAGAGACCCAGTACTTC
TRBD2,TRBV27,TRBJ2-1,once,CASTREGSRLYNEQFF,TGTGCCAGCACCAGGGAGGGCAGTCGGTTATACAATGAGCAGTTCTTC
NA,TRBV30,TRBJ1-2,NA,CAWRNGQGSGYTF,TGTGCCTGGAGGAACGGGCAGGGGAGTGGCTACACCTTC
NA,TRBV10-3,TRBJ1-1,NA,CAISSGVMNTEAFF,TGTGCCATCAGTTCGGGGGTCATGAACACTGAAGCTTTCTTT
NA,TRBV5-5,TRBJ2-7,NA,CASSLAFTGTRRNEQYF,TGTGCCAGCAGCTTGGCGTTTACAGGGACCCGACGGAACGAGCAGTACTTC
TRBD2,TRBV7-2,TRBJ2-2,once,CASSSGLAGGSGELFF,TGTGCCAGCAGCTCGGGACTAGCGGGGGGGAGCGGGGAGCTGTTTTTT
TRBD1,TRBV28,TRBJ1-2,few,CASSAGQGVGYGYTF,TGTGCCAGCAGTGCGGGACAGGGCGTAGGCTATGGCTACACCTTC
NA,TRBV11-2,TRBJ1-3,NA,CATSTESSGNTIYF,TGTGCCACCTCCACAGAAAGCTCTGGAAACACCATATATTTT
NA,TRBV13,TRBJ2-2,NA,CASTEGPGELFF,TGTGCCAGCACGGAAGGGCCCGGGGAGCTGTTTTTT
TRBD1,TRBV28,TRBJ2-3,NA,CASSSPGQGLDTQYF,TGTGCCAGCAGTTCTCCGGGACAGGGACTAGATACGCAGTATTTT
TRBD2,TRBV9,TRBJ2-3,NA,CASSVDSGGSADTQYF,TGTGCCAGCAGCGTAGATAGCGGGGGGTCGGCAGATACGCAGTATTTT
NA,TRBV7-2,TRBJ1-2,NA,CASSFGAALSNYGYTF,TGTGCCAGCAGCTTCGGGGCAGCCTTATCTAACTATGGCTACACCTTC
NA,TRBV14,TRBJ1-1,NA,CASGPWNTEAFF,TGTGCCAGCGGCCCGTGGAACACTGAAGCTTTCTTT
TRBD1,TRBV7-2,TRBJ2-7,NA,CASSLVQGESYEQYF,TGTGCCAGCAGCTTAGTCCAGGGGGAATCCTACGAGCAGTACTTC
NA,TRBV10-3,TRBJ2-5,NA,CAISQVRSQETQYF,TGTGCCATCAGCCAAGTGAGGTCTCAAGAGACCCAGTACTTC
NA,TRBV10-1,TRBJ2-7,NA,CASSRQGSEQYF,TGCGCCAGCAGTCGTCAGGGTTCCGAGCAGTACTTC
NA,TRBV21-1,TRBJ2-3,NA,CARCSSSGGLTDTQYF,TGTGCCCGCTGTTCCTCTAGCGGGGGCCTCACAGATACGCAGTATTTT
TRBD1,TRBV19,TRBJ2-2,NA,CASSPGTVNTGELFF,TGTGCCAGTAGTCCCGGGACAGTGAACACCGGGGAGCTGTTTTTT
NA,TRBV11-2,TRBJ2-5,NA,CASSRKETQYF,TGTGCCAGCAGCCGGAAAGAGACCCAGTACTTC
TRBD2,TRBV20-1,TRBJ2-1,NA,CSAFSGQRQFF,TGCAGTGCTTTTAGCGGGCAGCGGCAGTTCTTC
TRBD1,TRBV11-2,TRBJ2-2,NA,CASSLRLGTGHTGELFF,TGTGCCAGCAGTCTTAGGTTAGGGACAGGGCACACCGGGGAGCTGTTTTTT
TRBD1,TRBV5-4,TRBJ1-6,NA,CASSLGQGDSPLHF,TGTGCCAGCAGCTTGGGACAGGGTGATTCACCCCTCCACTTT
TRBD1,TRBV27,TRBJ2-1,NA,CASTKGQGIRMSEQFF,TGTGCCAGCACGAAGGGACAGGGGATCAGGATGAGTGAGCAGTTCTTC
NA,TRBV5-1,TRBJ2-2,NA,CASSFRDTGELFF,TGCGCCAGCAGCTTTCGGGACACCGGGGAGCTGTTTTTT
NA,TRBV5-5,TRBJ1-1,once,CASSLEGEENAEAFF,TGTGCCAGCAGCTTGGAGGGGGAGGAAAACGCTGAAGCTTTCTTT
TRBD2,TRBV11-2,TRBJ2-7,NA,CASSTTGGGYEQYF,TGTGCCAGCAGCACGACGGGAGGGGGCTACGAGCAGTACTTC
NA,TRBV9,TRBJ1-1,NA,CASSGAGWGEAFF,TGTGCCAGCAGCGGCGCTGGGTGGGGTGAAGCTTTCTTT
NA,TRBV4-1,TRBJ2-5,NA,CASSQGYPRAARQETQYF,TGCGCCAGCAGCCAAGGGTACCCGCGGGCGGCGCGTCAAGAGACCCAGTACTTC
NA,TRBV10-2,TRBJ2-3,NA,CASRGPGTDTQYF,TGCGCCAGCAGGGGACCCGGGACAGATACGCAGTATTTT
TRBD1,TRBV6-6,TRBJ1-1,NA,CASSPRLGQGNTEAFF,TGTGCCAGCAGTCCCAGGCTGGGACAGGGGAACACTGAAGCTTTCTTT
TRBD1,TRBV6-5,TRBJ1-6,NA,CASSYSGQGHSPLHF,TGTGCCAGCAGTTACTCGGGACAGGGACATTCACCCCTCCACTTT
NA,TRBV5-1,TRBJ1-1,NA,CASSLGWENTEAFF,TGCGCCAGCAGCTTGGGTTGGGAGAACACTGAAGCTTTCTTT
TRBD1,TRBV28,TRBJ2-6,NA,CASSSQGAGANVLTF,TGTGCCAGCAGTTCACAGGGGGCAGGGGCCAACGTCCTGACTTTC
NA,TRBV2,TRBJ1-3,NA,CASSEQGIAGNTIYF,TGTGCCAGCAGTGAACAGGGCATCGCTGGAAACACCATATATTTT
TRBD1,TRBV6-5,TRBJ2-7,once,CATRQGKSYEQYF,TGTGCCACCAGACAGGGGAAATCCTACGAGCAGTACTTC
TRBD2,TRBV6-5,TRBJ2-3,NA,CASSFKREGGTDTQYF,TGTGCCAGCAGTTTCAAGCGGGAGGGTGGCACAGATACGCAGTATTTT
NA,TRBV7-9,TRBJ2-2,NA,CASSLVGTANTGELFF,TGTGCCAGCAGCCTTGTTGGGACGGCGAACACCGGGGAGCTGTTTTTT
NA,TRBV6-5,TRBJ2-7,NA,CASSRGTKTYEQYF,TGTGCCAGCAGCCGGGGGACAAAGACCTACGAGCAGTACTTC
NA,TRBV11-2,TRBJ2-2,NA,CASSHRLRGPNTGELFF,TGTGCCAGCAGCCACCGTCTTCGGGGCCCGAACACCGGGGAGCTGTTTTTT